Listed here are 3 T cell receptor beta chains from one sample, sequenced in a study of shared clonotypes between healthy human individuals. Clones were sequenced by immunoSEQ multiplex PCR, and TCRdb holds only the in-frame ones, with some missing. The sample lists 2 million to 2.5 million clones; more than 90% were seen once. The specimen sequenced was naive CD4+ T cells sorted from blood. Subset meaning: CD45RA+ positively selected. The receptors were gathered from a young man in good health.

The chain links TRBV7-2 to TRBJ2-7; 8 nucleotides line up with TRBD2. Looked up from germline, CDR1 is SGHTA and CDR2 is FQGNSA. The CDR3 spans 14 residues. With V trimmed by 3 bases and J by 4 bases, 5 bases remained unmatched. In nucleotides, the CDR3 is TGTGCCAGCAGCTTCTCCGGGACTAGGTACGAGCAGTACTTC. Its translation: CASSFSGTRYEQYF.

The CDR3, as DNA: TGTGCCAGCGGTCCGGGACAGGGGGCAGTATTGATGACTGAAGCTTTCTTT. Encoded protein: CASGPGQGAVLMTEAFF. This chain uses TRBV27 with TRBJ1-1; 12 nucleotides agree with TRBD1. V was pared by 8 bases and J by 5 bases, with 15 bases of the junction left unmatched. Germline values: CDR1 MNHEY, CDR2 SMNVEV (reference sequence). The CDR3 spans 17 residues.

This sequence joins TRBV4-1 and TRBJ2-1, with TRBD2 matching 11 bases. This CDR3 comprises 16 residues. Germline values: CDR1 MGHRA, CDR2 YSYEKL. Trimming at V came to 1 base and at J to 2 bases, leaving 1 base not matched to a gene. The CDR3 sequence is CASSQVGLAAYNEQFF. The CDR3 nucleotides read TGCGCCAGCAGCCAAGTGGGACTAGCGGCCTACAATGAGCAGTTCTTC.